This is a list of T cell receptor beta chains from one sample in a study of control samples from healthy donors and cancer patients. Libraries were prepared by immunoSEQ multiplex PCR; TCRdb keeps only in-frame clonotypes and omits some of them. In the table there are 100,000 to 150,000 clones, approximately 94% of which are singletons. Specimen: PBMCs. Source of these receptors: a man aged 45-65 years with head and neck cancer. The CDR3 runs from the conserved cysteine through the conserved F or W. Fields, in order: V gene, D gene, clone size, J gene, CDR3 DNA, CDR3 protein. The D gene is left open where the match is weak. Expanded clones are given a class, and other clones once, few, many or no size at all.

TRBV18	.	.	TRBJ2-2	TGTGCCAGCTCGGTCAAACCGCCACCACCGGACACCGGGGAGCTGTTTTTT	CASSVKPPPPDTGELFF
TRBV30	TRBD2	.	TRBJ2-7	TGTGCCTGGAGAATCCCCGGGGGGGGTTCCTACGAGCAGTACTTC	CAWRIPGGGSYEQYF
TRBV10-3	.	.	TRBJ1-4	TGTGCCATCAATGGACGGCCTAATGAAAAACTGTTTTTT	CAINGRPNEKLFF
TRBV6-5	.	.	TRBJ1-2	TGTGCCAGCAGTTACTCCGGGGGCCCTAACTATGGCTACACCTTC	CASSYSGGPNYGYTF
TRBV6-5	TRBD2	.	TRBJ2-1	TGTGCCAGCAGTTACTGGCGGGGGGCCTCTCAAGAGCAGTTCTTC	CASSYWRGASQEQFF
TRBV6-1	.	.	TRBJ1-1	TGTGCCAGCAGTGAAAGTGCGGGGGGGGGCGCGCCTGAAGCTTTCTTT	CASSESAGGGAPEAFF
TRBV12-3/TRBV12-4	.	.	TRBJ1-2	TGTGCCAGCAGTTCTCGTGGAGGCTACACCTTC	CASSSRGGYTF
TRBV7-2	TRBD1	.	TRBJ1-6	TGTGCCAGCAGCCCACGGACAGGGTTTAATTCACCCCTCCACTTT	CASSPRTGFNSPLHF
TRBV4-2	TRBD1	.	TRBJ2-3	TGTGCCAGCACGAGAACCGGACAGGGTGATACGCAGTATTTT	CASTRTGQGDTQYF
TRBV21-1	.	.	TRBJ1-2	TGTGCCAGCAGCGACGGGACCTACCCCAACTATGGCTACACCTTC	CASSDGTYPNYGYTF
TRBV19	.	.	TRBJ1-5	TGTGCCAGTAGTAGGCGAGAAGGGCCTAATCAGCCCCAGCATTTT	CASSRREGPNQPQHF
TRBV30	TRBD1	once	TRBJ1-6	TGTGCCTGGGGGGACAGTGAAAATTCACCCCTCCACTTT	CAWGDSENSPLHF
TRBV9	TRBD2	few	TRBJ2-1	TGTGCCAGCAGCGTAGAGGCGGGGGGCTACAATGAGCAGTTCTTC	CASSVEAGGYNEQFF
TRBV4-2	TRBD1	once	TRBJ2-3	TGTGCCAGCAGCCAAGGGGCTTGGGGGACAGGGCCCCAGGGAGATACGCAGTATTTT	CASSQGAWGTGPQGDTQYF
TRBV28	.	.	TRBJ1-6	TGTGCCAGCGGGGGAGAAACACCCCTCCACTTT	CASGGETPLHF
TRBV28	TRBD1	once	TRBJ1-1	TGTGCCAGCAGTGGTGACAGGGACAACGGAGCTTTCTTT	CASSGDRDNGAFF
TRBV5-4	.	.	TRBJ1-2	TGTGCCAGCAGAGCTTTAGGAGGCCTGTATGGCTACACCTTC	CASRALGGLYGYTF